This is a list of T cell receptor beta chains from one sample in a study of cytomegalovirus exposure and HLA in healthy donors. Using immunoSEQ multiplex PCR, the repertoire was profiled, and TCRdb retains in-frame clones only, with some absent. This sample has some 150,000 clones, with about 73% found just once. Source material: PBMCs. The receptors derive from a woman in her sixties in good health and CMV-seropositive. Each CDR3 is given with its conserved first and last residue. A D gene is named only where the DNA matches it firmly. The size of a clone is reported for some rows only, either as once, few or many, or as a class for expanded clones.

V gene,clone size,J gene,D gene,CDR3 protein,CDR3 DNA
TRBV30,NA,TRBJ1-5,NA,CAWNPQGYSNQPQHF,TGTGCCTGGAACCCGCAGGGATATAGCAATCAGCCCCAGCATTTT
TRBV6-1,few,TRBJ2-1,NA,CASSGLASYNEQFF,TGTGCCAGCAGTGGGCTAGCGAGTTACAATGAGCAGTTCTTC
TRBV6-1,NA,TRBJ2-1,NA,CASTMFVAGNNEQFF,TGTGCCAGCACTATGTTTGTGGCAGGGAACAATGAGCAGTTCTTC
TRBV6-1,NA,TRBJ1-4,TRBD1,CASSDRTGTNQKLFF,TGTGCCAGCAGTGACCGGACAGGGACAAATCAAAAACTGTTTTTT
TRBV29-1,NA,TRBJ2-7,NA,CSVEVQSYEQYF,TGCAGCGTTGAAGTCCAATCCTACGAGCAGTACTTC
TRBV5-1,NA,TRBJ1-1,TRBD1,CASSPQGAGGNTEAFF,TGCGCCAGCAGCCCACAGGGGGCCGGGGGGAACACTGAAGCTTTCTTT
TRBV25-1,NA,TRBJ2-1,NA,CASSLGASYNEQFF,TGTGCCAGCAGTTTGGGGGCCTCCTACAATGAGCAGTTCTTC
TRBV2,NA,TRBJ2-7,TRBD2,CASSEGTSREQYF,TGTGCCAGCAGTGAAGGGACTAGCCGCGAGCAGTACTTC
TRBV5-1,NA,TRBJ2-5,TRBD2,CASSSKLAVETQYF,TGCGCCAGCAGCTCGAAACTAGCGGTAGAGACCCAGTACTTC
TRBV10-3,few,TRBJ1-1,TRBD1,CAIRGQRNTEAFF,TGTGCCATCAGGGGACAGAGGAACACTGAAGCTTTCTTT
TRBV4-2,once,TRBJ2-7,TRBD2,CASSQDPGLADLSSYEQYF,TGTGCCAGCAGCCAAGACCCAGGACTAGCGGACTTGAGCTCCTACGAGCAGTACTTC
TRBV7-2,few,TRBJ2-3,NA,CASSSADTQYF,TGTGCCAGCAGCTCCGCAGATACGCAGTATTTT
TRBV29-1,NA,TRBJ1-2,NA,CSVEPGWDGYTF,TGCAGCGTTGAACCAGGGTGGGATGGCTACACCTTC
TRBV13,NA,TRBJ1-3,NA,CASSRTQVIGNTIYF,TGTGCCAGCAGCCGAACACAGGTGATCGGAAACACCATATATTTT
TRBV2,few,TRBJ2-4,TRBD2,CASSQRDLTKNIQYF,TGTGCCAGCAGTCAGCGGGACCTAACCAAAAACATTCAGTACTTC
TRBV21-1,NA,TRBJ2-7,NA,CASSTGPGEQYF,TGTGCCAGCAGCACAGGGCCCGGCGAGCAGTACTTC
TRBV5-6,NA,TRBJ2-1,TRBD2,CASSFSGRGYNEQFF,TGTGCCAGCAGCTTTAGCGGGAGGGGCTACAATGAGCAGTTCTTC
TRBV28,NA,TRBJ1-3,NA,CASSSSGYPENTIYF,TGTGCCAGCAGTTCCTCAGGGTACCCCGAAAACACCATATATTTT
TRBV9,NA,TRBJ2-7,TRBD2,CASSFSGDFYEQYF,TGTGCCAGCAGCTTTAGCGGGGATTTTTACGAGCAGTACTTC
TRBV28,once,TRBJ2-5,TRBD2,CASSSGLALVETQYF,TGTGCCAGCAGCAGCGGACTAGCCTTGGTAGAGACCCAGTACTTC
TRBV7-9,NA,TRBJ1-3,NA,CASSLGTVGNTIYF,TGTGCCAGCAGCTTAGGGACTGTTGGAAACACCATATATTTT
TRBV5-1,once,TRBJ2-6,NA,CASSPKTSVGANVLTF,TGCGCCAGCAGCCCCAAAACTAGTGTGGGGGCCAACGTCCTGACTTTC
TRBV4-2,NA,TRBJ2-1,NA,CASSQSGPTYYNEQFF,TGTGCCAGCAGCCAAAGTGGGCCCACATACTACAATGAGCAGTTCTTC
TRBV2,NA,TRBJ2-2,NA,CASSLTGNTGELFF,TGTGCCAGCAGCCTGACAGGGAACACCGGGGAGCTGTTTTTT
TRBV6-5,NA,TRBJ1-2,NA,CASSWGGEEGYTF,TGTGCCAGCAGTTGGGGGGGGGAAGAAGGCTACACCTTC
TRBV27,NA,TRBJ2-7,TRBD2,CASSRGTSSEQYF,TGTGCCAGCAGCCGCGGGACTAGCTCCGAGCAGTACTTC